The 11 T cell receptor beta chains reported below all come from one sample, sequenced in a study of tumor-infiltrating lymphocytes in primary liver carcinoma. Each 20-30 mg portion of unsorted bulk tissue served as the source for co-extraction of RNA and DNA. From about 0.5 ug of total RNA, TCR beta-specific cDNA was reverse-transcribed using a constant-region primer. Employing slightly modified ARM-PCR, three nested multiplex PCR rounds were run, and these gave rise to the TCR beta libraries. Running around 9 cycles apiece, the first two PCR rounds relied on TRBV1-TRBV30 forward primers together with a C-beta reverse primer. TCRdb re-analysed the multiplex PCR reads in MiXCR, keeping a single row per CDR3 protein. Here the sample spans roughly 78,000 distinct CDR3 sequences, around 75% being singletons. Sequenced: liver tumor tissue from sampling region 4. The subset here: tumor region T4, right-lateral pole. These receptors originate from a woman aged 60-75 years with primary liver carcinoma and hepatitis B virus infection.

Points on this clonotype: A read error may explain this, as a much larger clone is one base away. This chain uses TRBV5-1 with TRBJ2-1; 7 bases are shared with TRBD2. Germline assignment: CDR1 SGHRS and CDR2 YFSETQ. With 2 bases clipped from V and 8 bases from J, the junction kept 10 bases outside the gene matches. CDR3 length equals 15 residues. CDR3 region: CASSLGGRAGYEQFF. CDR3 nucleotide sequence: TGCGCCAGCAGCTTAGGAGGGAGGGCCGGGTATGAGCAGTTCTTC.

Turning to this clonotype: Lacking the conserved final phenylalanine or tryptophan, this CDR3 likely reflects a read error. The limits of the CDR3 on the DNA are not certain, so only TCRdb's listed CDR3 is given. The V and J genes are TRBV11-3 and TRBJ2-1; the table calls TRBD2, which could not be checked here. CDR1 is SGHNT and CDR2 is YENEEA in the germline V gene. The length of the CDR3 is 13 amino acids, counting both ends. This chain's CDR3 is CASSSGGSWEQSL.

This clonotype was recorded a few times. This may come from a read error, since a much larger clone is one base off. Here the CDR3 DNA reads TGTGCCAGCAGTTACTCTCAGGGGTCATACAATGAGCAGTCCTTC. It encodes CASSYSQGSYNEQSF. This chain joins TRBV6-5 and TRBJ2-1, with a tentative D call TRBD1 (6 bases). This CDR3 is 15 amino acids long. Germline assignment: CDR1 MNHEY and CDR2 SVGAGI.

This clonotype came up a few times. The chain combines TRBV6-6 with TRBJ1-1; no reliable D call. Germline CDR1 is MNHNY and CDR2 is SVGAGI (reference sequence). The ends were cut back, 7 bases at V and 3 bases at J, with 15 bases in the middle. The CDR3 is made up of 14 amino acids. In DNA form, the CDR3 reads TGTGCCAGCATCAGAGGCGGTGTAGACACTGAAGCTTTCTTT. As protein: CASIRGGVDTEAFF.

The J gene is TRBJ2-1, the V gene TRBV11-3; D perhaps matches TRBD2 (5 bases). CDR3 length: 15 residues. Looked up from germline, CDR1 is SGHNT and CDR2 is YENEEA. V was shortened by 1 base and J by 10 bases, with 17 bases between the two germline ends. As DNA, the CDR3 is TGTGCCAGCAGCTTAGCAGCGACTGCCCGGGGAGAGCAGTTCTTC. Residues: CASSLAATARGEQFF.

This clonotype occurred many times. The chain has TRBV30 and TRBJ1-5, with D unclear. From germline, CDR1 is GTSNPN and CDR2 SVGIG (reference sequence). V was shortened by 2 bases and J by 6 bases, with 11 bases between the two germline ends. The CDR3 loop spans 13 amino acids. The CDR3 bases are TGTGCCTGGAGTAGTCAGGCGGGTCAGCCCCAGCATTTT. It is translated as CAWSSQAGQPQHF.

A note on this clonotype: At one boundary the junction diverges from the germline segment, which might be a read error. The rearrangement joins TRBV30 to TRBJ2-1, with a possible D match to TRBD2 (5 bases). The CDR3 is 12 residues long. Germline V CDR1 and CDR2: GTSNPN, SVGIG (reference sequence). The CDR3 spells CAWRRRNKEQFF. The CDR3 DNA reads TGCGCCTGGAGGCGGCGGAACAAAGAGCAGTTCTTC.

This clonotype was observed at least ten times. The chain links TRBV6-1 to TRBJ2-7, with D perhaps TRBD1 (5 bases). The V end lost 1 base, the J end lost 3 bases, and 10 bases lay between the germline ends. CDR1 MNHNS and CDR2 SASEGT come from the germline V gene. The CDR3 contains 14 residues. The CDR3 spells CASSEEGSHYEQYF. In nucleotides, the CDR3 is TGTGCCAGCAGTGAAGAGGGGTCCCACTACGAGCAGTACTTC.

As for this clonotype: Germline is not matched at one junction end, which may reflect a read error. V is TRBV4-2 and J is TRBJ2-5; D ambiguous. This CDR3 spans 15 amino acids. Germline assignment: CDR1 LGHNA and CDR2 YNFKEQ. CDR3 in amino acids: CASRQERISQEAQYF. The CDR3 nucleotides read TGTGCCAGCAGGCAAGAACGAATATCCCAAGAGGCCCAGTACTTC.

Turning to this clonotype: An end of the junction does not agree with germline; a read error may underlie this. The chain carries TRBV6-5 and TRBJ2-3, with 8 bases matching TRBD2. From germline, CDR1 is MNHEY and CDR2 SVGAGI. This CDR3 spans 17 amino acids. The CDR3 spells CASSRLAPSGGTETQYF. CDR3 sequence (DNA): TGTGCCAGCAGTCGACTAGCGCCGAGTGGGGGCACAGAAACGCAGTATTTT.

Worth noting for this clonotype: A junction boundary mismatches the germline segment, possibly from a read error. V and J are TRBV25-1 and TRBJ1-2; 7 nucleotides agree with TRBD1. This CDR3 comprises 15 residues. The germline V gene has CDR1 MGHDK and CDR2 SYGVNS. CDR3 sequence: CASSGQGGRNFGYTF. The CDR3 DNA reads TGTGCCAGCAGTGGCCAGGGGGGGAGAAACTTTGGCTACACCTTC.